The T cell receptor beta chain described here comes from a study of blood T cells in healthy people across ages. General study results and limits: PBMCs went unsorted, and a conclusive naive versus antigen-experienced comparison was therefore prevented. Roughly linear age-related decline in beta diversity appeared, significant by age 40.

Each donor was a healthy Caucasian individual from Russia, aged roughly 6 to 100. Turning to this clonotype: Its antigen remains unidentified.

Combining a sample-barcoded 5' primer with a J-beta primer mix, a second PCR ran for about 6 to 11 cycles. TCRdb called the 5' RACE reads again in MiXCR, with one record for every CDR3 protein. The table includes 800,000 or so distinct CDR3 sequences, 25% detected once. In addition, the sample was reused for a study of T cells of mothers and their children. This second study says: The study sampled a few healthy Caucasian mothers and their six children.

Sequenced sample: blood. The TCR originated in a boy younger than 18 in good health.

The CDR3 coding sequence is TGTGCCAGCAGCCACTTAGACAGGGTGGAGCAGTTCTTC. Its protein product is CASSHLDRVEQFF. The chain links TRBV3-1 to TRBJ2-5; 7 positions match TRBD1. Judging by the DNA end, TRBJ2-1 fits better; the J call may be wrong. The CDR3 consists of 13 residues. Germline V gives CDR1 LGHDT, CDR2 YNNKEL (reference sequence).